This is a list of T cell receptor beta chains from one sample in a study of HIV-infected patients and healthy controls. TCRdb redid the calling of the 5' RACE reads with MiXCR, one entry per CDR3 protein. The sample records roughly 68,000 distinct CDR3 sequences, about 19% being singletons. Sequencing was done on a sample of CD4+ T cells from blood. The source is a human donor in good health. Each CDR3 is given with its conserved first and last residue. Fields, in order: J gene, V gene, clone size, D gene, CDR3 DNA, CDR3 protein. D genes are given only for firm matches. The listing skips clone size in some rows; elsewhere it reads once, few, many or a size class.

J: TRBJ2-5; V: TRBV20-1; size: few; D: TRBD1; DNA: TGCAGTGCCAATGACAGGGGGGAGACCCAGTACTTC; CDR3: CSANDRGETQYF
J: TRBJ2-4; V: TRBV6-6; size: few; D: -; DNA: TGTGCCATCGAGCGAATCACAGGACTAGCCAAAAACATTCAGTACTTC; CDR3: CAIERITGLAKNIQYF
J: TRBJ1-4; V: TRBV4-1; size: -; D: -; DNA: TGCGCCAGCAGCCAAGAAGGGGCGCTCTTGAATGAAAAACTGTTTTTT; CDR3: CASSQEGALLNEKLFF
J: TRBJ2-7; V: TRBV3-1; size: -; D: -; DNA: TGTGCCAGCAGCCATGAGGGGTACGGCGTCGAGCAGTACTTC; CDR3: CASSHEGYGVEQYF
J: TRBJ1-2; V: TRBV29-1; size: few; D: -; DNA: TGCAGCGTTGTGGGGGAGGGAGGCTACACCTTC; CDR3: CSVVGEGGYTF
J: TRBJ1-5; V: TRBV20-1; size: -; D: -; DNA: TGCAGTGCTAGAGTAGGTTGGGGTCGCAATCAGCCCCAGCATTTT; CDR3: CSARVGWGRNQPQHF
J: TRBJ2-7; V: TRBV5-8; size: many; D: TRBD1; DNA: TGTGCCAGCAGCTTGGACAGGGGCTACGAGCAGTACTTC; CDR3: CASSLDRGYEQYF
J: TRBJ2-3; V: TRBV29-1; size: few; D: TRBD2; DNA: TGCAGCGTTCTAGGCCTAGCGGGTACTAGCACAGATACGCAGTATTTT; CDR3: CSVLGLAGTSTDTQYF
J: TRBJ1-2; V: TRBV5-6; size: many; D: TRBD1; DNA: TGTGCCAGCAGTCAGAGAGGGGGCGGGGATGGCTACACCTTC; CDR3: CASSQRGGGDGYTF
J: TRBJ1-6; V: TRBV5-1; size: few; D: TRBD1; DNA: TGCGCCAGCAGCTTACTAGCAGGGGGCGATTCACCCCTCCACTTT; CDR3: CASSLLAGGDSPLHF
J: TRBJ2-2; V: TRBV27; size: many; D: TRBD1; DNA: TGTGCCAGCAGTTTTTCAGGGGGCGCAGACACCGGGGAGCTGTTTTTT; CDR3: CASSFSGGADTGELFF
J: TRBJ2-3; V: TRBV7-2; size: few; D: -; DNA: TGTGCCAGCAGCCATGACTACCTAAGCACAGATACGCAGTATTTT; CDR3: CASSHDYLSTDTQYF
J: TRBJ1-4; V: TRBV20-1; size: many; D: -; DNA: TGCAGTGCCTTAAGACTCGGACCGGATGAAAAACTGTTTTTT; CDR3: CSALRLGPDEKLFF
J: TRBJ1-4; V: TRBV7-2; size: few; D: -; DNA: TGTGCCAGCAGCACGGAGCGTTCTAATGAAAAACTGTTTTTT; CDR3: CASSTERSNEKLFF
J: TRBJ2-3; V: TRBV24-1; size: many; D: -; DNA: TGTGCCACCAGTCAGGGCGGAGGGGTTCCAGATACGCAGTATTTT; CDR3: CATSQGGGVPDTQYF
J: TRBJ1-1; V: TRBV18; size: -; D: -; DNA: TGTGCCAGCTCACCTTACAAGGGGGTGGTTGAAGCTTTCTTT; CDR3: CASSPYKGVVEAFF
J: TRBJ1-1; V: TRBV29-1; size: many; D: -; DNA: TGCAGCGGAACGGAAGCGACTGAAGCTTTCTTT; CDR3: CSGTEATEAFF
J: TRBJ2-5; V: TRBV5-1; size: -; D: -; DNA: TGCGCCAGCAGCTTGGACAGGGATACAGGGACCCAGTACTTC; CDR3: CASSLDRDTGTQYF
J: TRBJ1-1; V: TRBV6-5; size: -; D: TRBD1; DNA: TGTGCCAGCAGACCCGACAGGGGTGAAGCTTTCTTT; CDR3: CASRPDRGEAFF
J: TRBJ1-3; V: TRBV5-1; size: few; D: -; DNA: TGCGCCAGCAGCCGCTCAGGGCCCTCTGGAAACACCATATATTTT; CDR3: CASSRSGPSGNTIYF
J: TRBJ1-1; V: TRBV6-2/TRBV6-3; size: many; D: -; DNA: TGTGCCACCATAGATCTACGGGGGAACACTGAAGCTTTCTTT; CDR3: CATIDLRGNTEAFF
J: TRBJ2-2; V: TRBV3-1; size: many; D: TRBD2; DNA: TGTGCCAGCAGACCTAGCGGGATCAACACCGGGGAGCTGTTTTTT; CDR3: CASRPSGINTGELFF
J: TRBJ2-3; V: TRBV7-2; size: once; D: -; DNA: TGTGCCAGCAGCCCCTCTAGAGCAGTTACGCAGTATTTT; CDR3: CASSPSRAVTQYF
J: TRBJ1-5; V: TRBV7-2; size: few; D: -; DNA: TGTGCCAGCAGCTCGGCAGCTAATCAGCCCCAGCATTTT; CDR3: CASSSAANQPQHF
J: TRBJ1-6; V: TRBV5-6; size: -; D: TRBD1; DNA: TGTGCCAGCAGCTTTTTCGTAACGGGACAGAGACTTAATTCACCCCTCCACTTT; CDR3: CASSFFVTGQRLNSPLHF
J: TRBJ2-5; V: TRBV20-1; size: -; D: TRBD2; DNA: TGCAGTGCTAGAGACCCCCTAGCGGGCCTCAAAGAGACCCAGTACTTC; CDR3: CSARDPLAGLKETQYF
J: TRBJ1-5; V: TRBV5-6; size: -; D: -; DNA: TGTGCCAGCACCTTGGGGGGCATAAGCAATCAGCCCCAGCATTTT; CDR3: CASTLGGISNQPQHF
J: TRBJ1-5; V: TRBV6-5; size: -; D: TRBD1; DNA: TGTGCCAGCAGTTATACGACAGGGGAAGACCAGCCCCAGCATTTT; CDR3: CASSYTTGEDQPQHF
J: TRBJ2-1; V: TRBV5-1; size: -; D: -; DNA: TGCGCCAGCGCCCTCCAAATAACCTACAATGAGCAGTTCTTC; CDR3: CASALQITYNEQFF
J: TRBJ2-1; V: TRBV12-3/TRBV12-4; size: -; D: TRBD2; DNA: TGTGCCAGCAGTCAGACTCGGGAGGGTCATAATGAGCAGTTCTTC; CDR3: CASSQTREGHNEQFF
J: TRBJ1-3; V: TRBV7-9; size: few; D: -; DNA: TGTGCCAGCAGCTTAGCGCTCGGGGCTGGAAACACCATATATTTT; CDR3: CASSLALGAGNTIYF
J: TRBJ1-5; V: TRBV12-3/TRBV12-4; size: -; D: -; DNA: TGTGCCAGCAGTTTGAACAGCCCAGGCAATCAGCCCCAGCATTTT; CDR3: CASSLNSPGNQPQHF
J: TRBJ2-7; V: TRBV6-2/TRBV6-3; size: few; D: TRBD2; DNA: TGTGCCAGCAGTTACTCACGAAGCGGGAGGTCCTACGAGCAGTACTTC; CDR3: CASSYSRSGRSYEQYF
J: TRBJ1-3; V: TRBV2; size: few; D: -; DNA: TGTGCCAGCAGTGTAGGCAGGGATGGAAACACCATATATTTT; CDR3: CASSVGRDGNTIYF
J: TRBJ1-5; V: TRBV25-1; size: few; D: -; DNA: TGTGCCTCAGTGGTACGGACCGTGAATCGGTCCCAGCATTTT; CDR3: CASVVRTVNRSQHF
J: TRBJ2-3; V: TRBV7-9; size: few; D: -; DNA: TGTGCCAGCAGCCCAAGGCGGACCACAGATACGCAGTATTTT; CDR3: CASSPRRTTDTQYF
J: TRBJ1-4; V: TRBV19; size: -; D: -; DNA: TGTGCCTGCAAACCTGAAGCCGCAACTAATGAAAAACTGTTTTTT; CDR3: CACKPEAATNEKLFF
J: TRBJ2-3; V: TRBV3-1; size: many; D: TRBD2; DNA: TGTGCCAGCAGCCAAGACGGCGGGGGGTTGTCAGATACGCAGTATTTT; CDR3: CASSQDGGGLSDTQYF
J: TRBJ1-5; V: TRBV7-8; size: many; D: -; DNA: TGTGCCAGCAGAAAAGCCCGGGATCAGCCCCAGCATTTT; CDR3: CASRKARDQPQHF
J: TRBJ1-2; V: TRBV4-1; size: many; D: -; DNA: TGCGCCAGCAGCCAGGTGACAACGGGCCTTTATGGCTACACCTTC; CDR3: CASSQVTTGLYGYTF
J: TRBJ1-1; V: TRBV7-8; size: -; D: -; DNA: TGTGCCAGCAGCTTAGATGAGGGGATGAACACTGAAGCTTTCTTT; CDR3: CASSLDEGMNTEAFF
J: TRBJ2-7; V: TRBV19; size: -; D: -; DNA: TGTGCCAGTAGTATGCTAGGATTAAAGGCCTACGAGCAGTACTTC; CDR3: CASSMLGLKAYEQYF
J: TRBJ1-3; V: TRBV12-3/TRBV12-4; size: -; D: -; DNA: TGTGCCAGCAGTTTAGTCGGAAACACCATATATTTT; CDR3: CASSLVGNTIYF
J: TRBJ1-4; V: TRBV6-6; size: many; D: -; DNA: TGTGCCAGCAGGACGCGGGGTTCGGGTAATGAAAAACTGTTTTTT; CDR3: CASRTRGSGNEKLFF
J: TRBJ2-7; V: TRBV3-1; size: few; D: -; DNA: TGTGCCAGCAGCCTCACTTCAGGGACCAACGAGCAGTACTTC; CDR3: CASSLTSGTNEQYF
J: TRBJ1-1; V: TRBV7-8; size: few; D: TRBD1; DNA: TGTGCCAGCAGGCTCCGGACAGGGGAAGCTTTCTTT; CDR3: CASRLRTGEAFF
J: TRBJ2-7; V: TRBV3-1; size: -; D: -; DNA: TGTGCCAGCAGCCAAGTCAACGAGCAGTACTTC; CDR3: CASSQVNEQYF